This TCR beta chain is drawn from a study of blood T cell repertoires in COVID-19. Assay used: immunoSEQ multiplex PCR; TCRdb lists only in-frame clones, some missing. The repertoire consists of about 96,000 clones, with about 90% occurring once and the leading ten covering around 4.3%. Germline CDR1 is SQVTM and CDR2 is ANQGSEA. V shed 0 bases, J shed 6 bases, and the junction held 4 bases outside the gene matches. The CDR3 extends over 15 amino acids. Sequencing was performed on peripheral blood. This receptor was identified in a human donor with COVID-19, enrolled during active disease. The donor label of this sample is uncertain. This chain links TRBV29-1 with TRBJ1-4; 10 nucleotides line up with TRBD1. DNA for the CDR3: TGCAGCGTTGAAGATCCCGGGACAGGGGATGAAAAACTGTTTTTT. It is translated as CSVEDPGTGDEKLFF.